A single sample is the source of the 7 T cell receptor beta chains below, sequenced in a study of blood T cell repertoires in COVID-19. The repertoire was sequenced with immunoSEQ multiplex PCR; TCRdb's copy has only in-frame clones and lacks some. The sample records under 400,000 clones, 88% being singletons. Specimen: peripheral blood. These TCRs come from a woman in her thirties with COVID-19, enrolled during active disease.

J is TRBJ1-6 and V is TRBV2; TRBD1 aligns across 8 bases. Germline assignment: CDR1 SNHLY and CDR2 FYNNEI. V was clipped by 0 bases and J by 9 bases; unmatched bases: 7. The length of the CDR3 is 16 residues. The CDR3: CASSEALGQGGSPLHF. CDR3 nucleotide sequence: TGTGCCAGCAGTGAAGCCCTCGGACAGGGCGGTTCACCCCTCCACTTT.

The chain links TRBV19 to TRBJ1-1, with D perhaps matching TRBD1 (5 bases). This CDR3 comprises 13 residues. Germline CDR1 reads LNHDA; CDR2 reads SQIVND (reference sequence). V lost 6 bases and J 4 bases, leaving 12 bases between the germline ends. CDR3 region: CASSVRAGTEAFF. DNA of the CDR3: TGTGCCAGTAGCGTCAGGGCAGGCACTGAAGCTTTCTTT.

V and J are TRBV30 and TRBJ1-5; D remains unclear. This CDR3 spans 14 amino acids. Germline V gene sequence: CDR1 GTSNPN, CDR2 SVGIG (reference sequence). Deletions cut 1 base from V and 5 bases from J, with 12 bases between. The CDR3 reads CAWSDFAVDQPQHF. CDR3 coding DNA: TGTGCCTGGAGTGATTTTGCGGTAGATCAGCCCCAGCATTTT. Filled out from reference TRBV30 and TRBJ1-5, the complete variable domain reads SQTIHQWPATLVQPVGSPLSLECTVEGTSNPNLYWYRQAAGRGLQLLFYSVGIGQISSEVPQNLSASRPQDRQFILSSKKLLLSDSGFYLCAWSDFAVDQPQHFGDGTRLSIL.

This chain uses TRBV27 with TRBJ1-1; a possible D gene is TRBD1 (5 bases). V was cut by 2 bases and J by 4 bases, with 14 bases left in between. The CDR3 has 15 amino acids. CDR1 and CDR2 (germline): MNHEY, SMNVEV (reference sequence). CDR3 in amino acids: CASSLIAGGSTEAFF. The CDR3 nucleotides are TGTGCCAGCAGTTTAATTGCGGGGGGAAGCACTGAAGCTTTCTTT.

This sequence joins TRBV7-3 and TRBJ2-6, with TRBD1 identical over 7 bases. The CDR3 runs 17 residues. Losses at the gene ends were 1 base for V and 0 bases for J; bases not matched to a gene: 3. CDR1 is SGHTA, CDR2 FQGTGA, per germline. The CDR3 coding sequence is TGTGCCAGCAGCTTAAGGGGACAGAGCTCTGGGGCCAACGTCCTGACTTTC. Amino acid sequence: CASSLRGQSSGANVLTF.

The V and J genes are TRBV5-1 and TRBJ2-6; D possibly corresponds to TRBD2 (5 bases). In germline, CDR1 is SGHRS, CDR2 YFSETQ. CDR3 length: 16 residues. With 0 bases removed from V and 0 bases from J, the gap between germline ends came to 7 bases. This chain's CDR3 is CASSLGGRSGANVLTF. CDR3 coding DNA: TGCGCCAGCAGCTTGGGCGGGCGCTCTGGGGCCAACGTCCTGACTTTC.

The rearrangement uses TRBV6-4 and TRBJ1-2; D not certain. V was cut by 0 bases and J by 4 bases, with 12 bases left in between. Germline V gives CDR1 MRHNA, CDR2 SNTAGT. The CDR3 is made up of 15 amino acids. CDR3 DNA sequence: TGTGCCAGCAGTGACTCGATCCGGCGGTTCTATGGCTACACCTTC. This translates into CASSDSIRRFYGYTF.